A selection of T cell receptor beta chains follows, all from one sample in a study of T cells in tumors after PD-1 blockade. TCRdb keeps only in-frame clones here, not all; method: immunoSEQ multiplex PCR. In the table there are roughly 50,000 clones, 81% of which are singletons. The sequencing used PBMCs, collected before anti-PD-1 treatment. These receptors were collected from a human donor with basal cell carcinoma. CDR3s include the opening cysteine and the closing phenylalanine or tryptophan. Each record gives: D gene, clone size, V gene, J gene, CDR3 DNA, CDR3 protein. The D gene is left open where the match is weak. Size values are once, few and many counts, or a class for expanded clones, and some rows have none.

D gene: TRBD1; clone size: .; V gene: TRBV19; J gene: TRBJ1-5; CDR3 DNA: TGTGCCAGCAGGGGGCTTTGGAATCAGCCCCAGCATTTT; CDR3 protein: CASRGLWNQPQHF
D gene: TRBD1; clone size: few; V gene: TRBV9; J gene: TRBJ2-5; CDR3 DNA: TGTGCCAGCAGCCCAAGGGGGACCAGGGGGGAGACCCAGTACTTC; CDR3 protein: CASSPRGTRGETQYF
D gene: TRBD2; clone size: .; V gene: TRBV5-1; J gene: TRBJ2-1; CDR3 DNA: TGCGCCAGCAGCTTGTTCGCGGGGGTGAACAATGAGCAGTTCTTC; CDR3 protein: CASSLFAGVNNEQFF
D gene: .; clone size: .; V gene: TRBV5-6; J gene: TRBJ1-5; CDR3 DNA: TGTGCCAGCAGCTCCAGGGGCCCAGCTGGGATTCAGCCCCAGCATTTT; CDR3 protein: CASSSRGPAGIQPQHF
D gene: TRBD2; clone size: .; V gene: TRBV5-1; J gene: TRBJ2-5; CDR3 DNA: TGCGCCAGCAGTCGGGGGGGCCAAGAGACCCAGTACTTC; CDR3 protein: CASSRGGQETQYF
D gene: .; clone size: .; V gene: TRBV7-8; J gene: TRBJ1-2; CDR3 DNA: TGTGCCAGCAGCTTAGAGAATGCCAAGACCTATGGCTACACCTTC; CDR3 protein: CASSLENAKTYGYTF
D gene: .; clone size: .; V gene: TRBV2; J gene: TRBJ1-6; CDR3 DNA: .; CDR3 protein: CASSSSGGGNSPLHF
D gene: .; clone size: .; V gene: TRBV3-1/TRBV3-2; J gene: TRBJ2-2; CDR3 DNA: TGTGCCAGCAGCCCCCTGGGGGCAGGGGTCGGGGAGCTGTTTTTT; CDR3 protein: CASSPLGAGVGELFF
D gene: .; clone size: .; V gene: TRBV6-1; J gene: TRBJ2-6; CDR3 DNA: TGTGCCAGCAGGGAAGGCGGGCTTGGGGCCAACGTCCTGACTTTC; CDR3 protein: CASREGGLGANVLTF
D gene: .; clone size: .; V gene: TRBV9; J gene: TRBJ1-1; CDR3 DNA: TGTGCCAGCAGCGTAGGGGTAGGGGGCACTGAAGCTTTCTTT; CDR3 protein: CASSVGVGGTEAFF
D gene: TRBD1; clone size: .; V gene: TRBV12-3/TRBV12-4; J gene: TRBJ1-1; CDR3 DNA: TGTGCCAGCATCCTTACAGGGGGCACTGAAGCTTTCTTT; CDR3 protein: CASILTGGTEAFF
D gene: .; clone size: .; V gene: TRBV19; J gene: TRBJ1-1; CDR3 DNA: TGTGCCAGTAGTATTACAGGGTGGTATACTGAAGCTTTCTTT; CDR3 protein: CASSITGWYTEAFF
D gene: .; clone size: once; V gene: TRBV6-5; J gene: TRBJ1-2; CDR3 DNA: TGTGCCAGCAGGGATAGGTTCAGGGTTTATGGCTACACCTTC; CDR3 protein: CASRDRFRVYGYTF
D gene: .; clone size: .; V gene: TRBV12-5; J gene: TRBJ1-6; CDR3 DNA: TGTGCTAGTGCCCACGGCAGCTCCTATAATTCACCCCTCCACTTT; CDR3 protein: CASAHGSSYNSPLHF
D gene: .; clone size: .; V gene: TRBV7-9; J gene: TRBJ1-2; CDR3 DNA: TGTGCCAGCAGCACCGAGGTATCCCCCTATGGCTACACCTTC; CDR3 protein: CASSTEVSPYGYTF
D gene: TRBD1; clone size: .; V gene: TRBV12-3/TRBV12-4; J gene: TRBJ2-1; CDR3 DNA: TGTGCCAGCAGGCCAACAGGGGACAATGAGCAGTTCTTC; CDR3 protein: CASRPTGDNEQFF
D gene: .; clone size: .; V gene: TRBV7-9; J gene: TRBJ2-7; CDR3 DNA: TGTGCCAGCAGCCTCGGACACCCGAGCTCCTACGAGCAGTACTTC; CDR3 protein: CASSLGHPSSYEQYF
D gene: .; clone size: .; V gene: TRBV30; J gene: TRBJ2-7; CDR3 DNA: TGTGCCTGGGGGGACCGAACCCACGAGCAGTACTTC; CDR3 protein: CAWGDRTHEQYF
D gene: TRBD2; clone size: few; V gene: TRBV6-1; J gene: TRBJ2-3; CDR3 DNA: TGTGCCAGCAGTGAATGGGCGGGGGGGAGCACAGATACGCAGTATTTT; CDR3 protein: CASSEWAGGSTDTQYF
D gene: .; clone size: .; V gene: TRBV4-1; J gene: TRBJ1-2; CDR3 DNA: TGCGCCAGCAGCCAAGAAACGCGGGACGGCTACACCTTC; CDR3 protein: CASSQETRDGYTF
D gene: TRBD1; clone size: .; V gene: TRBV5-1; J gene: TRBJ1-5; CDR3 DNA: TGCGCCAGCAGCCCTGGGTCAGACAGGGAAAGTCAGCCCCAGCATTTT; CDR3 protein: CASSPGSDRESQPQHF
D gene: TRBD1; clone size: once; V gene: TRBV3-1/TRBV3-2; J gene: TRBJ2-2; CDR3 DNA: TGTGCCAGCAGCCCACCCCGGGACAGGGCCCACACCGGGGAGCTGTTTTTT; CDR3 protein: CASSPPRDRAHTGELFF
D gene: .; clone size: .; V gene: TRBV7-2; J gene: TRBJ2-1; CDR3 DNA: TGTGCCAGCAGCTTAACCAGCTCCTACAATGAGCAGTTCTTC; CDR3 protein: CASSLTSSYNEQFF
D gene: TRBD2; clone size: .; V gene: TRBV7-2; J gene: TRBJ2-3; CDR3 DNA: TGTGCCAGCAGCTTAGCGGCGGGGGGGCGCCCAGATACGCAGTATTTT; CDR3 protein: CASSLAAGGRPDTQYF
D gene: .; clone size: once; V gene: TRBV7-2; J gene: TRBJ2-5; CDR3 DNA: TGTGCCAGCAGCTCGACAGCTAAGGAGGCCCAGTACTTC; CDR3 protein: CASSSTAKEAQYF
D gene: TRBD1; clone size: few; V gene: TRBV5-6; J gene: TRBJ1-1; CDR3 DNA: TGTGCCAGCAGCCCGTTGACAGGGGGCACTGAAGCTTTCTTT; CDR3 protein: CASSPLTGGTEAFF
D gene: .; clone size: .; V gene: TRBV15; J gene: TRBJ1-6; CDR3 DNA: TGTGCCACCAGCAGAGATTATCTGGTGCGCCCCTTCGATTCACCCCTCCACTTT; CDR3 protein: CATSRDYLVRPFDSPLHF
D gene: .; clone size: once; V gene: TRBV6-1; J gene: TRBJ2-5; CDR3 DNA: TGTGCCAGCAGTGAAGGTACCGTGAGGGGTGGAGAGACCCAGTACTTC; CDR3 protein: CASSEGTVRGGETQYF
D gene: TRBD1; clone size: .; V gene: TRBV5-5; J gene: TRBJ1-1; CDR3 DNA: TGTGCCAGCAGCGCGCGGGACAGGGGGTACCTGAACACTGAAGCTTTCTTT; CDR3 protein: CASSARDRGYLNTEAFF
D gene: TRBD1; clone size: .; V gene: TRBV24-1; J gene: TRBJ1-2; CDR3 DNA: TGTGCCACCAGTGATTTGAAGGGTCGGAGGGGGCCTCTTAACTATGGCTACACCTTC; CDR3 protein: CATSDLKGRRGPLNYGYTF
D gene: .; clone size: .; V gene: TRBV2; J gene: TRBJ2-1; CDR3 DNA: TGTGCCAGCAGAAACGTAGGACCCTCCTACAATGAGCAGTTCTTC; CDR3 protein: CASRNVGPSYNEQFF
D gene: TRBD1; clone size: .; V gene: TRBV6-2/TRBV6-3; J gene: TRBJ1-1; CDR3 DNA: TGTGCCAGCATCCCAGGGGGGAAAGGGGTGAACACTGAAGCTTTCTTT; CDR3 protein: CASIPGGKGVNTEAFF